This T cell receptor beta chain stems from a study of blood T cells in healthy people across ages. For the second PCR, which ran for roughly 6 to 12 cycles, a sample-barcoded 5' primer and a J-beta primer mix were used. TCRdb reprocessed the 5' RACE reads with MiXCR, giving one entry per CDR3 protein. The sample carries some 940,000 distinct CDR3 sequences, 25% to 30% recorded once. Germline lookup yields CDR1 LGHNA and CDR2 YNFKEQ. Germline trimming cut 0 bases from V and 0 bases from J; bases unmatched to any gene: 8. The CDR3 contains 18 residues. The data were also submitted as part of a second study, on T cells of mothers and their children.

This chain connects TRBV4-2 to TRBJ2-1; 7 bases are shared with TRBD2. The TCR comes from a woman aged 40 to 55 in good health. Material for sequencing was blood. The CDR3 here is CASSQDMWRGSSYNEQFF. The CDR3 region has the DNA TGTGCCAGCAGCCAAGATATGTGGCGGGGGAGCTCCTACAATGAGCAGTTCTTC.